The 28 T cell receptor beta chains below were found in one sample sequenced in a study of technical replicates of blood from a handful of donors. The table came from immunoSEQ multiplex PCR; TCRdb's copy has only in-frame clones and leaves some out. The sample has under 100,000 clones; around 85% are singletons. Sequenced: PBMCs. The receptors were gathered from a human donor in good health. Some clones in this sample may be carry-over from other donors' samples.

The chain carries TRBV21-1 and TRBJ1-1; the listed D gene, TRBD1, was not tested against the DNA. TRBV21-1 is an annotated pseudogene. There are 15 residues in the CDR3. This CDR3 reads CASSSKDRVNTEAFF. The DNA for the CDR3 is TGTGCCAGCAGCTCGAAGGACAGGGTAAACACTGAAGCTTTCTTT.

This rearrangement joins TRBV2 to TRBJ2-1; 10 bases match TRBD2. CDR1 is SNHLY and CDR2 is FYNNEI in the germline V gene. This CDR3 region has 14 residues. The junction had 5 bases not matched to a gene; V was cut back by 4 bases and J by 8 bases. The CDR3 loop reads CASSGAGGRDEQFF. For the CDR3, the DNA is TGTGCCAGCAGTGGAGCGGGAGGGAGGGATGAGCAGTTCTTC.

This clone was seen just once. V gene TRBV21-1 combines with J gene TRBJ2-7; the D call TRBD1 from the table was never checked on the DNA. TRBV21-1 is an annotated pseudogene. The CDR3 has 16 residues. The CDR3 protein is CASSSQAGTISYEQYF. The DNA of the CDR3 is TGTGCCAGCAGCTCCCAGGCAGGGACAATCTCCTACGAGCAGTACTTC.

The CDR3 is CASSDGLAGMNEQFF. CDR3 DNA: TGTGCCAGCAGCGATGGACTAGCGGGAATGAATGAGCAGTTCTTC. This rearrangement joins TRBV7-9 to TRBJ2-1, with 12 bases lining up with TRBD2. CDR3 length: 15 residues. Trimming cost V 5 bases and J 7 bases; bases outside gene matches: 6. Germline V gene lookup returns CDR1 SEHNR and CDR2 FQNEAQ (reference sequence).

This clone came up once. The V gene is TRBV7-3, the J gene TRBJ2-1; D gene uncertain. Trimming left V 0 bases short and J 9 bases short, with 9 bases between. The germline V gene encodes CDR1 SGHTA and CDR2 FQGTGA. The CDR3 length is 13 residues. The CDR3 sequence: CASSLTGWSEQFF. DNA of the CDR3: TGTGCCAGCAGCTTAACCGGGTGGAGTGAGCAGTTCTTC.

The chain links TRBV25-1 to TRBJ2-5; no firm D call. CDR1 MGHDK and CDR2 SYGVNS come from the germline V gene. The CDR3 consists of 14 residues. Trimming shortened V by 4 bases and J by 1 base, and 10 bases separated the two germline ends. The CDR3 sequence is CASSGHRAQETQYF. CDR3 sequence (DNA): TGTGCCAGCAGTGGTCACAGAGCCCAAGAGACCCAGTACTTC.

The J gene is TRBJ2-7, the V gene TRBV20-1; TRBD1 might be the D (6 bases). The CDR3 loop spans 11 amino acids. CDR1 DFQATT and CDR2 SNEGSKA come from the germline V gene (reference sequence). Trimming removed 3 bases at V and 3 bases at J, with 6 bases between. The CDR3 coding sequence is TGCAGTGCTAGGGACAGCTACGAGCAGTACTTC. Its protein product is CSARDSYEQYF.

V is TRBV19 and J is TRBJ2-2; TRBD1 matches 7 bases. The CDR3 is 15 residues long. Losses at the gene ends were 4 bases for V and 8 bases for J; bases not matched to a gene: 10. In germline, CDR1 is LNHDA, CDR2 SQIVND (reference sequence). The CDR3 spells CASSTRTGSGGELFF. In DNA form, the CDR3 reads TGTGCCAGTAGTACTCGGACAGGCTCGGGGGGGGAGCTGTTTTTT.

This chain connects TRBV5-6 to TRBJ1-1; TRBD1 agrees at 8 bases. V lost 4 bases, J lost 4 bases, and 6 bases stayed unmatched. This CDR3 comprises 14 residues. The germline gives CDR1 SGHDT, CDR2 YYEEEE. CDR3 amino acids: CASSRWDRSTEAFF. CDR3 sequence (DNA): TGTGCCAGCAGCAGATGGGACAGGTCCACTGAAGCTTTCTTT.

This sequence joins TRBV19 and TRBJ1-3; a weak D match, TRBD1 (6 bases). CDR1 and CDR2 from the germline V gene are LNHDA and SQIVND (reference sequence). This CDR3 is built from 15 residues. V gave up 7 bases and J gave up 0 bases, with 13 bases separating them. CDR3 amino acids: CASNLEDSSGNTIYF. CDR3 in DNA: TGTGCCAGTAACCTAGAGGACAGCTCTGGAAACACCATATATTTT.

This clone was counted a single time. The CDR3 spells CASSTRQGMNTEAFF. In DNA form, the CDR3 reads TGTGCCAGCAGCACCAGACAGGGGATGAACACTGAAGCTTTCTTT. The chain uses TRBV11-1 and TRBJ1-1; 8 bases agree with TRBD1. Germline CDR1 SGHAT, CDR2 FQDESV (reference sequence). V shed 5 bases, J shed 0 bases, and the junction held 5 bases outside the gene matches. The CDR3 is 15 residues long.

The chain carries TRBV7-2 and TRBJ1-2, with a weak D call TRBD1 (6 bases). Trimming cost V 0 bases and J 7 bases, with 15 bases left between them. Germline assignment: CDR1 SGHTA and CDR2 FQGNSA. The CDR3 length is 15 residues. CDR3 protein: CASSLAEGHTFGYTF. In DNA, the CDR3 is TGTGCCAGCAGCTTAGCCGAGGGACATACTTTTGGCTACACCTTC. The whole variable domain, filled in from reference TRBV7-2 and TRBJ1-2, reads GAGVSQSPSNKVTEKGKDVELRCDPISGHTALYWYRQSLGQGLEFLIYFQGNSAPDKSGLPSDRFSAERTGGSVSTLTIQRTQQEDSAVYLCASSLAEGHTFGYTFGSGTRLTVV.

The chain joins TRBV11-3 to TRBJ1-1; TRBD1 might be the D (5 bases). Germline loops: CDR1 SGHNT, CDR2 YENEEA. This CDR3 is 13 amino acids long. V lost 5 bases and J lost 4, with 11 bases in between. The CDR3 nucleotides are TGTGCCAGCAGCCCAGGGTTTGGCACTGAAGCTTTCTTT. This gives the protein CASSPGFGTEAFF.

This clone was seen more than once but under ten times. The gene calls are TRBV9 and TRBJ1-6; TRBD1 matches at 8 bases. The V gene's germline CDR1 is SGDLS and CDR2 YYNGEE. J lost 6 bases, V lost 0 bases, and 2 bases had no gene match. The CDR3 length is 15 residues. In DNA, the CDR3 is TGTGCCAGCAGCGTAGCAGGACAGGGTAATTCACCCCTCCACTTT. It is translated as CASSVAGQGNSPLHF.

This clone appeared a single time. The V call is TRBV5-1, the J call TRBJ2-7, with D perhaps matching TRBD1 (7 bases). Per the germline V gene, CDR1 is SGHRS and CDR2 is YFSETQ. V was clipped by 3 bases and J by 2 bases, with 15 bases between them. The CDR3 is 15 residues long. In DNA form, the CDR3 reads TGCGCCAGCAGCTGGACTATGGGACAGACCTACGAGCAGTACTTC. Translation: CASSWTMGQTYEQYF.

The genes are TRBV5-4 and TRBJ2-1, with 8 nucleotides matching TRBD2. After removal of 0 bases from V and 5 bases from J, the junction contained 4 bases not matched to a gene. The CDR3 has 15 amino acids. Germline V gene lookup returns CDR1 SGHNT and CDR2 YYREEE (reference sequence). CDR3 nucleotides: TGTGCCAGCAGCTTGGCGGGGGGGCGGAACAATGAGCAGTTCTTC. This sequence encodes CASSLAGGRNNEQFF.

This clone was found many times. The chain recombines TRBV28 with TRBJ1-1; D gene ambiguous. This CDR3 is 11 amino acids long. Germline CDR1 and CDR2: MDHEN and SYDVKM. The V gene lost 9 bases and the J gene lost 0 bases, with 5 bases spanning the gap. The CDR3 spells CASEMNTEAFF. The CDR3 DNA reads TGTGCCAGTGAGATGAACACTGAAGCTTTCTTT.

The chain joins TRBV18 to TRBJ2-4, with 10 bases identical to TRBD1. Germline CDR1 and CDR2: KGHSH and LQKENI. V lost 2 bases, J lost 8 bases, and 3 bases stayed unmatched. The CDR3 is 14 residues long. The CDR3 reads CASSPGTGAHIQYF. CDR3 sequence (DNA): TGTGCCAGCTCACCAGGGACAGGGGCCCACATTCAGTACTTC.

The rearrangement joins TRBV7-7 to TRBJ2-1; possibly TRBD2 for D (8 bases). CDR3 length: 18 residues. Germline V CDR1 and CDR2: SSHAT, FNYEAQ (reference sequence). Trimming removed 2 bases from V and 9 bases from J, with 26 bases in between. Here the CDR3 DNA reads TGTGCCAGCAGCTTATCTGCGGGAGGACCCAGGGGGAGGGGTGAGCAGTTCTTC. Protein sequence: CASSLSAGGPRGRGEQFF.

The CDR3: CASRHRQWPYEQYF. Here the CDR3 DNA reads TGTGCCAGTAGACATCGACAGTGGCCCTACGAGCAGTACTTC. The V and J genes are TRBV19 and TRBJ2-7; TRBD1 might be the D (5 bases). CDR3 length: 14 residues. V lost 6 bases, J lost 2 bases, and 14 bases lay in between. Germline CDR1 is LNHDA and CDR2 is SQIVND (reference sequence).

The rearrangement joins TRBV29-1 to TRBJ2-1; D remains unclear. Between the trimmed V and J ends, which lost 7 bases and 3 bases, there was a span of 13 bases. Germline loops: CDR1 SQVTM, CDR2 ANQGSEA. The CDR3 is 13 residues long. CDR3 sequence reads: CSGLAPLYNEQFF. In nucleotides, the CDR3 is TGCAGCGGATTAGCCCCACTCTACAATGAGCAGTTCTTC.

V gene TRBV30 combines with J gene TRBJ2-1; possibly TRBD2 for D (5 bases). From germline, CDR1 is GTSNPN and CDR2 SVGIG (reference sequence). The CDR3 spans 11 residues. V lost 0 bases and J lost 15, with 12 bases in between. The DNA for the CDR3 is TGTGCCTGGAGTGTAAGCAAGCGGCGGTTCTTC. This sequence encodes CAWSVSKRRFF.

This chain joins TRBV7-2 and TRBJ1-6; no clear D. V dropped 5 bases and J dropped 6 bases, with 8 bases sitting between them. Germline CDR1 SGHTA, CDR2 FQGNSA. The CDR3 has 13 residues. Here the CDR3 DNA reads TGTGCCAGCAGCCTCGTCGTTAATTCACCCCTCCACTTT. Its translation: CASSLVVNSPLHF.

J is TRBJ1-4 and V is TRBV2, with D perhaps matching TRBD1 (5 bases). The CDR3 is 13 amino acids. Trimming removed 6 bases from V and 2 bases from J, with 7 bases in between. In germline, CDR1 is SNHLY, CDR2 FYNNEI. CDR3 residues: CASRRGTNEKLFF. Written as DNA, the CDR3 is TGTGCCAGCAGAAGGGGCACTAATGAAAAACTGTTTTTT.

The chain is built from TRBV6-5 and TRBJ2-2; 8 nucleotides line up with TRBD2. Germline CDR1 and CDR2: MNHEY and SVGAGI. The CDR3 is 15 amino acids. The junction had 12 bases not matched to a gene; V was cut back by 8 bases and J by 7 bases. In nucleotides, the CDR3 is TGTGCCAGCGATGGGACTAGTAATATGCTCGGGGAGCTGTTTTTT. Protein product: CASDGTSNMLGELFF.

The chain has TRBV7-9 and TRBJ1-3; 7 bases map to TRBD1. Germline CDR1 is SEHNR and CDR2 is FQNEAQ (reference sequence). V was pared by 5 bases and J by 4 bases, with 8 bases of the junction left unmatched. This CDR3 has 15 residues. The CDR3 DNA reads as TGTGCCAGCAGCCCCGGGACAGTTGGCGGAAACACCATATATTTT. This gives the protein CASSPGTVGGNTIYF.

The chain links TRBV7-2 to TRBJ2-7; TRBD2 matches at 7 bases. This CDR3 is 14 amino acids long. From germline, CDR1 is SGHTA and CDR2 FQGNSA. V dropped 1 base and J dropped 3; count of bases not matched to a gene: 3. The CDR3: CASSLGLAGYEQYF. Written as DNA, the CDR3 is TGTGCCAGCAGCTTAGGACTAGCAGGCTACGAGCAGTACTTC.

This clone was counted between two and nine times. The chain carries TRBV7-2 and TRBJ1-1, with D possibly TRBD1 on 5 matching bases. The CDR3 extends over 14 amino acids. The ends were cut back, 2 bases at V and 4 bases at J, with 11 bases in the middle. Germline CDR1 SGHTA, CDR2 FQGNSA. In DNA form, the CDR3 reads TGTGCCAGCAGCTTAAGACAGACCCCCACTGAAGCTTTCTTT. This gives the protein CASSLRQTPTEAFF.